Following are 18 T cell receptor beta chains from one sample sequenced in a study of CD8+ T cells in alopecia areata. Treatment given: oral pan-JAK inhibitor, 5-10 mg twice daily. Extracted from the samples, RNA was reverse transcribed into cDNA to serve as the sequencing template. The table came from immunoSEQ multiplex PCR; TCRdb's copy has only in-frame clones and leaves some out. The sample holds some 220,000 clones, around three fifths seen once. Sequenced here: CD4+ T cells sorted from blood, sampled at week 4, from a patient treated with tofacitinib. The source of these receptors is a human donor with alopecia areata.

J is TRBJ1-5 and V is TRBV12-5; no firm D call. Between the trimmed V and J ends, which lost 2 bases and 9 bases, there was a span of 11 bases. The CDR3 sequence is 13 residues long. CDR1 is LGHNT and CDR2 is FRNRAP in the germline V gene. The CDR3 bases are TGTGCTAGTGGTTTGCCTCCTCCGGGGCCCCAGCATTTT. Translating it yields CASGLPPPGPQHF. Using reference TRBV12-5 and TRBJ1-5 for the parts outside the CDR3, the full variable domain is DARVTQTPRHKVTEMGQEVTMRCQPILGHNTVFWYRQTMMQGLELLAYFRNRAPLDDSGMPKDRFSAEMPDATLATLKIQPSEPRDSAVYFCASGLPPPGPQHFGDGTRLSIL.

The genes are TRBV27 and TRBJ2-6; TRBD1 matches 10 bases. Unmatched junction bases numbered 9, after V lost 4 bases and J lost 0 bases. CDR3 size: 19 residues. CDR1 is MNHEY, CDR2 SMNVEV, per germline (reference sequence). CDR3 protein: CASSSPRGQGTSGANVLTF. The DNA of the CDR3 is TGTGCCAGCAGTTCACCTAGGGGACAGGGGACCTCTGGGGCCAACGTCCTGACTTTC.

The CDR3, as DNA: TGTGCCAGCAGACCGGACAGGGGGCGAGGGGGCACTGAAGCTTTCTTT. This encodes CASRPDRGRGGTEAFF. The J gene is TRBJ1-1, the V gene TRBV27; 11 positions match TRBD1. CDR1 is MNHEY and CDR2 is SMNVEV in the germline V gene (reference sequence). CDR3 size: 16 residues. Germline trimming cut 6 bases from V and 4 bases from J; bases unmatched to any gene: 10.

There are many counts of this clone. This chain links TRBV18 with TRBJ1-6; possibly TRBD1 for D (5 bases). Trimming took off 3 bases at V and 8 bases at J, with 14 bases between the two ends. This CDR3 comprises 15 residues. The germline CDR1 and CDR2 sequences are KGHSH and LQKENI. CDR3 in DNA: TGTGCCAGCTCACCGGGGGGAACCCTCTATTCACCCCTCCACTTT. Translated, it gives CASSPGGTLYSPLHF.

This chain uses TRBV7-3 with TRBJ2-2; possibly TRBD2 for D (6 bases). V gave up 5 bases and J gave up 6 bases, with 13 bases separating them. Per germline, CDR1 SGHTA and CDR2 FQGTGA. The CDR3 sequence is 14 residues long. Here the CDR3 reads CASSPGPGAGELFF. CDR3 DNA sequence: TGTGCCAGCAGCCCCGGGCCGGGAGCCGGGGAGCTGTTTTTT.

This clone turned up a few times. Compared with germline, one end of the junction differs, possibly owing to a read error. The CDR3, as DNA: TGCAGCGGTGAAAACCTAGCAGAAGAGACCCAGTACTTC. It encodes CSGENLAEETQYF. The chain has TRBV29-1 and TRBJ2-5, with TRBD2 as a possible D gene (5 bases). CDR1 is SQVTM, CDR2 ANQGSEA, per germline. The CDR3 spans 13 residues. The full variable domain, in which reference TRBV29-1 and TRBJ2-5 provide the parts outside the CDR3, is SAVISQKPSRDICQRGTSLTIQCQVDSQVTMMFWYRQQPGQSLTLIATANQGSEATYESGFVIDKFPISRPNLTFSTLTVSNMSPEDSSIYLCSGENLAEETQYFGPGTRLLVL.

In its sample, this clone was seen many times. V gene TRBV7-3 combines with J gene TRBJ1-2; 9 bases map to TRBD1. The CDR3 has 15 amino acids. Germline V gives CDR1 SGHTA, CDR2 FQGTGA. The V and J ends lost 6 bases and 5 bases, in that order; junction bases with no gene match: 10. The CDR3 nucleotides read TGTGCCAGCAGTTATACAGGGGGCGCAGGGTATGGCTACACCTTC. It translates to CASSYTGGAGYGYTF.

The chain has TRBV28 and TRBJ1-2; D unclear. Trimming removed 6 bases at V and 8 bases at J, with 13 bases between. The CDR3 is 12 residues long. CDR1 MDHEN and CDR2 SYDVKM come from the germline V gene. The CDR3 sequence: CASRNPRGGYTF. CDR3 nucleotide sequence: TGTGCCAGCAGAAACCCGCGGGGAGGCTACACCTTC.

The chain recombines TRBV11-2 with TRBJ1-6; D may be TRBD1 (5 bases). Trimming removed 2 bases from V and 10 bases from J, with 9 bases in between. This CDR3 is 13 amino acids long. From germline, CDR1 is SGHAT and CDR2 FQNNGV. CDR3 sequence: CASSLSGQSPLHF. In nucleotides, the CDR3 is TGTGCCAGCAGCTTAAGTGGACAATCACCCCTCCACTTT.

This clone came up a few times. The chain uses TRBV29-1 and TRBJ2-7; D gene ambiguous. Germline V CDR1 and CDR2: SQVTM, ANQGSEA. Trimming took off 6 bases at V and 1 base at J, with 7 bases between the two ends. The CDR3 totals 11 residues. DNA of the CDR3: TGCAGCGTGGCCCGGTCCTACGAGCAGTACTTC. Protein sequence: CSVARSYEQYF.

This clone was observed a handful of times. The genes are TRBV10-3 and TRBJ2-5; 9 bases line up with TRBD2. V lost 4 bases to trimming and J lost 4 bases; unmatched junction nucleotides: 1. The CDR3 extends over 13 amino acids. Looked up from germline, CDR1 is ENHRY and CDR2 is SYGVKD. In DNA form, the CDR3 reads TGTGCCATCAGTGGTAGCGGGGGAGAGACCCAGTACTTC. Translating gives CAISGSGGETQYF.

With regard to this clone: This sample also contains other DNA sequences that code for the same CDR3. The DNA for the CDR3 is TGCAGCGTAGGACAGGGCGGCAATCAGCCCCAGCATTTT. This gives the protein CSVGQGGNQPQHF. The chain joins TRBV29-1 to TRBJ1-5; 8 bases align to TRBD1. V gave up 6 bases and J gave up 2 bases; unmatched junction bases: 3. This CDR3 spans 13 amino acids. Looked up from germline, CDR1 is SQVTM and CDR2 is ANQGSEA.

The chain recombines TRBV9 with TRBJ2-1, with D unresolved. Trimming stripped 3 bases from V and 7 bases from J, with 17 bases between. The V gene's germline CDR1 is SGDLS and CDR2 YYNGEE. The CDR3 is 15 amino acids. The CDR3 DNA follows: TGTGCCAGCAGCGGCAGCCCCGATCTGGGGAATGAGCAGTTCTTC. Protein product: CASSGSPDLGNEQFF. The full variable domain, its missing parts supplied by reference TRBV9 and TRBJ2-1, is DSGVTQTPKHLITATGQRVTLRCSPRSGDLSVYWYQQSLDQGLQFLIQYYNGEERAKGNILERFSAQQFPDLHSELNLSSLELGDSALYFCASSGSPDLGNEQFFGPGTRLTVL.

CDR3 DNA: TGTGCCAGCAGCTCGTTTTCCGGGACAGCTTTATCTGAAGCTTTCTTT. It specifies CASSSFSGTALSEAFF. The chain employs TRBV7-9 and TRBJ1-1; TRBD1 aligns across 7 bases. Losses at the gene ends were 4 bases for V and 6 bases for J; bases not matched to a gene: 14. The CDR3 loop spans 16 amino acids. Per germline, CDR1 SEHNR and CDR2 FQNEAQ (reference sequence).

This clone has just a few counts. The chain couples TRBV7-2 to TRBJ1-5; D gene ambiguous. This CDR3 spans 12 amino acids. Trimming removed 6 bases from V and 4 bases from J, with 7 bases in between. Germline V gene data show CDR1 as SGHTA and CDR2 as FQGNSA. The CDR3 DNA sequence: TGTGCCAGCAGGTTGGGGAATCAGCCCCAGCATTTT. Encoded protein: CASRLGNQPQHF.

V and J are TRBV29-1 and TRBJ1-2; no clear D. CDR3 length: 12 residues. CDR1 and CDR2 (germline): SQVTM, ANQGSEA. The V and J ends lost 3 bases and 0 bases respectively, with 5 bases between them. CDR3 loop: CSVDYTNYGYTF. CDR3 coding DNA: TGCAGCGTTGATTATACTAACTATGGCTACACCTTC. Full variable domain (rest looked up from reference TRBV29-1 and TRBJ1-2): SAVISQKPSRDICQRGTSLTIQCQVDSQVTMMFWYRQQPGQSLTLIATANQGSEATYESGFVIDKFPISRPNLTFSTLTVSNMSPEDSSIYLCSVDYTNYGYTFGSGTRLTVV.

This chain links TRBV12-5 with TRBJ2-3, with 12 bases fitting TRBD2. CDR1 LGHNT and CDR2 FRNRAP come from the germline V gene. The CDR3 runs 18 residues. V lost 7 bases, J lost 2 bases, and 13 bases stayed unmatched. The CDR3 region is CASALEMTSGRNTDTQYF. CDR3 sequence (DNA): TGTGCTAGTGCCCTCGAAATGACTAGCGGGAGAAACACAGATACGCAGTATTTT.

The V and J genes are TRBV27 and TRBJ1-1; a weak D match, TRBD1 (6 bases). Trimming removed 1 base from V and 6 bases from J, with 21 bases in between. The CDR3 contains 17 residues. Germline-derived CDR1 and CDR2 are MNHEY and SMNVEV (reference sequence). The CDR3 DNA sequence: TGTGCCAGCAGTTTATTCGGCCAGGGGTTGGGATACCCTGAAGCTTTCTTT. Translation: CASSLFGQGLGYPEAFF.